The clone carrying this T cell receptor beta chain was recorded at least ten times. The antigen is unknown. This specimen comes from a study of blood T cells in healthy people across ages. With 1 base clipped from V and 4 bases from J, the junction kept 7 bases outside the gene matches. The V gene's germline CDR1 is SNHLY and CDR2 FYNNEI. The CDR3 sequence is 16 residues long. The study's findings and limits: A conclusive naive versus antigen-experienced comparison was prevented by the unsorted PBMCs. Underestimates were what the diversity estimates from one million T cells were considered to be.

A second PCR of about 7 to 12 cycles used a sample-barcoded 5' primer and a J-beta primer mix. Each cDNA molecule was tagged by a template-switch adaptor with 12 random nucleotides. TCRdb processed the 5' RACE reads anew with MiXCR; each CDR3 protein has one entry. Of 1.5 million to 2 million distinct CDR3 sequences listed, roughly 27% are singletons. Total RNA extraction produced at least 6 micrograms (per sample) for the study. This sequence originates from a woman in her thirties in good health. V gene TRBV2 combines with J gene TRBJ2-1; 7 bases are a match to TRBD2. The sample was blood. Written as DNA, the CDR3 is TGTGCCAGCAGTGAAGGTTTTGGTAGCGGGTACAATGAGCAGTTCTTC. It specifies CASSEGFGSGYNEQFF.